This entry lists 28 T cell receptor beta chains sequenced from one sample in a study of T cell responses to AZD1222 COVID-19 vaccine. Here immunoSEQ multiplex PCR was the method, and the copy in TCRdb shows in-frame clones only, minus some. The sample lists 120,000 to 150,000 clones, around 89% occurring once. Sample: peripheral blood, taken on day 0 of AZD1222 vaccination. These TCRs come from an adult in good health.

The rearrangement uses TRBV19 and TRBJ1-4; 10 bases agree with TRBD1. The CDR3 runs to 15 residues. The germline V gene has CDR1 LNHDA and CDR2 SQIVND (reference sequence). J gave up 4 bases and V 7 bases, and 6 bases lay outside the gene matches. CDR3 DNA: TGTGCCAGTATGCGACAGGGGGCAGTTAATGAAAAACTGTTTTTT. Translated: CASMRQGAVNEKLFF. The full variable domain, completed using reference TRBV19 and TRBJ1-4, is DGGITQSPKYLFRKEGQNVTLSCEQNLNHDAMYWYRQDPGQGLRLIYYSQIVNDFQKGDIAEGYSVSREKKESFPLTVTSAQKNPTAFYLCASMRQGAVNEKLFFGSGTQLSVL.

This chain uses TRBV3-1 (or the pseudogene TRBV3-2) with TRBJ1-6; D is undetermined. Germline V gene sequence: CDR1 LGHDT, CDR2 YNNKEL (reference sequence). The CDR3 has 15 amino acids. The V gene lost 3 bases and the J gene lost 9 bases, with 15 bases spanning the gap. CDR3 amino acids: CASSHPAVGGSPLHF. The CDR3 region has the DNA TGTGCCAGCAGCCATCCCGCCGTGGGTGGTTCACCCCTCCACTTT.

Only a few counts were recorded for this clone. The rearrangement uses TRBV27 and TRBJ1-5; D is undetermined. From germline, CDR1 is MNHEY and CDR2 SMNVEV (reference sequence). Trimming took 5 bases from V and 0 from J, leaving 8 bases between them. The CDR3 extends over 14 amino acids. The CDR3 DNA follows: TGTGCCAGCAGTACCTATCCTAGCAATCAGCCCCAGCATTTT. Translating gives CASSTYPSNQPQHF.

This rearrangement joins TRBV19 to TRBJ2-1, with a weak D call TRBD1 (5 bases). CDR3 length: 17 residues. Germline-derived CDR1 and CDR2 are LNHDA and SQIVND (reference sequence). V lost 0 bases, J lost 7 bases, and 19 bases lay in between. The DNA of the CDR3 is TGTGCCAGTAGTATAGACTCAGGGCAATTTGGGAAAAATGAGCAGTTCTTC. Its translation is CASSIDSGQFGKNEQFF.

This sequence joins TRBV27 and TRBJ1-6, with D perhaps matching TRBD1 (5 bases). The CDR3 spans 16 residues. With 2 bases removed from V and 0 bases from J, the gap between germline ends came to 8 bases. Germline V gives CDR1 MNHEY, CDR2 SMNVEV (reference sequence). CDR3 region: CASSLGQSSYNSPLHF. The CDR3 DNA reads TGTGCCAGCAGTTTAGGACAAAGCTCCTATAATTCACCCCTCCACTTT.

This rearrangement joins TRBV10-3 to TRBJ2-7; 8 nucleotides line up with TRBD1. Losses at the gene ends were 3 bases for V and 8 bases for J; bases not matched to a gene: 9. Germline CDR1 reads ENHRY; CDR2 reads SYGVKD. The CDR3 runs 14 residues. The DNA for the CDR3 is TGTGCCATCAGTGAAGGGGCAGGGGGCTCTCAGCAGTACTTC. As protein: CAISEGAGGSQQYF.

The rearrangement links TRBV3-1 (or the pseudogene TRBV3-2) to TRBJ1-5, with 8 bases identical to TRBD1. Trimming cost V 4 bases and J 0 bases; bases outside gene matches: 5. CDR1 and CDR2 (germline): LGHDT, YNNKEL (reference sequence). The CDR3 covers 16 residues. CDR3 protein: CASSRGGQDSNQPQHF. The CDR3 DNA reads as TGTGCCAGCAGCCGAGGGGGACAGGATAGCAATCAGCCCCAGCATTTT.

The V call is TRBV7-2, the J call TRBJ2-1; 7 bases line up with TRBD2. The CDR3 has 13 residues. CDR1 and CDR2 (germline): SGHTA, FQGNSA. The ends lost 2 bases at V and 6 bases at J; junction bases unmatched: 1. This CDR3 is CASSLPGGNEQFF. The DNA of the CDR3 is TGTGCCAGCAGCTTACCGGGGGGCAATGAGCAGTTCTTC.

The rearrangement uses TRBV19 and TRBJ2-7; possible D gene TRBD1, 6 bases. The CDR3 runs 14 residues. Germline CDR1 is LNHDA and CDR2 is SQIVND (reference sequence). Trimming shortened V by 3 bases and J by 3 bases, and 12 bases separated the two germline ends. CDR3 in DNA: TGTGCCAGTAGTATCGGCAGGGGCATCTACGAGCAGTACTTC. This encodes CASSIGRGIYEQYF.

In DNA form, the CDR3 reads TGTGCCAGCAGCCCCCTATCGGGGAACACTGAAGCTTTCTTT. Residues: CASSPLSGNTEAFF. The gene calls are TRBV3-1 (or the pseudogene TRBV3-2) and TRBJ1-1; D remains ambiguous. CDR3 length equals 14 residues. V lost 4 bases and J lost 1, with 10 bases in between. Germline loops: CDR1 LGHDT, CDR2 YNNKEL (reference sequence).

This clone has just one count. The chain carries TRBV19 and TRBJ2-7; 10 bases match TRBD1. V lost 4 bases and J lost 5; bases outside the gene matches: 11. Germline V gives CDR1 LNHDA, CDR2 SQIVND (reference sequence). The CDR3 covers 16 residues. CDR3 nucleotides: TGTGCCAGTAGTACGAGATCCGGGACAGGGGTCAACGAGCAGTACTTC. Protein: CASSTRSGTGVNEQYF.

The genes are TRBV7-2 and TRBJ1-2; D not certain. Germline V gives CDR1 SGHTA, CDR2 FQGNSA. V was clipped by 6 bases and J by 8 bases, with 28 bases between them. This CDR3 contains 17 residues. In DNA, the CDR3 is TGTGCCAGCAGTTCCTCACCACTTGGGGTTCTGTCATCGGGCTACACCTTC. It is translated as CASSSSPLGVLSSGYTF. Supplemented by reference TRBV7-2 and TRBJ1-2, the full variable domain reads GAGVSQSPSNKVTEKGKDVELRCDPISGHTALYWYRQSLGQGLEFLIYFQGNSAPDKSGLPSDRFSAERTGGSVSTLTIQRTQQEDSAVYLCASSSSPLGVLSSGYTFGSGTRLTVV.

The V call is TRBV6-2 or TRBV6-3, the J call TRBJ2-3, with 16 bases fitting TRBD2. Germline-derived CDR1 and CDR2 are MNHEY and SVGEGT. V trimming: 4 bases; J trimming: 2 bases; junction bases outside the gene matches: 9. The CDR3 length is 19 residues. The CDR3 bases are TGTGCCAGCAGTTCCCCGGGACTAGCGGGGGGGCGTTCCACAGATACGCAGTATTTT. Encoded protein: CASSSPGLAGGRSTDTQYF.

This chain links TRBV27 with TRBJ1-6; TRBD1 is a possible D gene (5 bases). Trimming took 3 bases from V and 8 from J, leaving 14 bases between them. Germline V CDR1 and CDR2: MNHEY, SMNVEV (reference sequence). The CDR3 totals 15 residues. DNA for the CDR3: TGTGCCAGCAGTTTGGGGGGAATCGGGGATTCACCCCTCCACTTT. Encoded protein: CASSLGGIGDSPLHF.

This chain links TRBV7-2 with TRBJ1-6, with D unresolved. The germline gives CDR1 SGHTA, CDR2 FQGNSA. V dropped 6 bases and J dropped 0 bases, with 12 bases sitting between them. The length of the CDR3 is 16 residues. The DNA of the CDR3 is TGTGCCAGCAGTCGGAGCCAGAGCTCCTATAATTCACCCCTCCACTTT. Translating it yields CASSRSQSSYNSPLHF.

V is TRBV9 and J is TRBJ2-2; TRBD2 aligns across 12 bases. After removal of 0 bases from V and 6 bases from J, the junction contained 3 bases not matched to a gene. Germline CDR1 reads SGDLS; CDR2 reads YYNGEE. The CDR3 sequence is 16 residues long. The CDR3 is CASSVGLAGASGELFF. The CDR3 nucleotides are TGTGCCAGCAGCGTAGGACTAGCGGGGGCCTCCGGGGAGCTGTTTTTT.

The V and J genes are TRBV7-2 and TRBJ1-2, with D possibly TRBD1 on 5 matching bases. V shed 5 bases and J shed 8 bases, with 18 bases lying between them. The CDR3 extends over 14 amino acids. Germline V gene sequence: CDR1 SGHTA, CDR2 FQGNSA. CDR3 bases: TGTGCCAGCAGCCCAGAGGGCAGGGTAGGCGGCTACACCTTC. This encodes CASSPEGRVGGYTF. The entire variable domain, with the rest obtained from reference TRBV7-2 and TRBJ1-2, is as follows: GAGVSQSPSNKVTEKGKDVELRCDPISGHTALYWYRQSLGQGLEFLIYFQGNSAPDKSGLPSDRFSAERTGGSVSTLTIQRTQQEDSAVYLCASSPEGRVGGYTFGSGTRLTVV.

This chain uses TRBV27 with TRBJ1-2; D remains ambiguous. The CDR3 is 14 amino acids. With 2 bases removed from V and 4 bases from J, the gap between germline ends came to 11 bases. The germline CDR1 and CDR2 sequences are MNHEY and SMNVEV (reference sequence). CDR3 sequence: CASSLKGYSYGYTF. CDR3 DNA sequence: TGTGCCAGCAGTTTAAAGGGCTACAGCTATGGCTACACCTTC.

In this sample, this clone is medium-sized. This chain joins TRBV28 and TRBJ1-1; 7 positions agree with TRBD1. The junction had 3 bases not matched to a gene; V was cut back by 3 bases and J by 5 bases. CDR3 size: 13 residues. Per germline, CDR1 MDHEN and CDR2 SYDVKM. CDR3 sequence: CASSLSGGTEAFF. DNA for the CDR3: TGTGCCAGCAGTTTGTCAGGGGGGACTGAAGCTTTCTTT. The entire variable domain, with the rest obtained from reference TRBV28 and TRBJ1-1, is as follows: DVKVTQSSRYLVKRTGEKVFLECVQDMDHENMFWYRQDPGLGLRLIYFSYDVKMKEKGDIPEGYSVSREKKERFSLILESASTNQTSMYLCASSLSGGTEAFFGQGTRLTVV.

The chain uses TRBV28 and TRBJ2-7; the match to TRBD1 covers 12 bases. V dropped 8 bases and J dropped 5; count of bases not matched to a gene: 10. Germline V CDR1 and CDR2: MDHEN, SYDVKM. The CDR3 has 15 residues. DNA of the CDR3: TGTGCCAGCCCCCCCCCGGGACAGGGGGCCCACGAGCAGTACTTC. Its protein product is CASPPPGQGAHEQYF.

This chain links TRBV15 with TRBJ1-3, with D uncertain. Germline assignment: CDR1 LNHNV and CDR2 YYDKDF (reference sequence). The CDR3 runs 17 residues. Between the trimmed V and J ends, which lost 1 base and 0 bases, there was a span of 13 bases. The CDR3: CATSRGGAPISGNTIYF. For the CDR3, the DNA is TGTGCCACCAGCAGAGGGGGAGCACCTATCTCTGGAAACACCATATATTTT.

This clone was observed a handful of times. Within the sample, other DNA sequences also encode this same CDR3. This chain connects TRBV6-5 to TRBJ2-7; 8 bases are shared with TRBD2. There are 13 residues in the CDR3. After removal of 5 bases from V and 2 bases from J, the junction contained 2 bases not matched to a gene. Germline V gene lookup returns CDR1 MNHEY and CDR2 SVGAGI. The CDR3 reads CASSLSGAYEQYF. Here the CDR3 DNA reads TGTGCCAGCAGTCTTAGCGGGGCCTACGAGCAGTACTTC.

CDR3 sequence reads: CATSRDRGLTGELFF. CDR3 sequence (DNA): TGTGCCACCAGCAGGGACAGGGGACTCACCGGGGAGCTGTTTTTT. This chain connects TRBV15 to TRBJ2-2, with TRBD1 matching 9 bases. The junction had 3 bases not matched to a gene; V was cut back by 3 bases and J by 4 bases. Germline CDR1 reads LNHNV; CDR2 reads YYDKDF (reference sequence). The CDR3 length is 15 residues.

The chain recombines TRBV3-1 (or the pseudogene TRBV3-2) with TRBJ2-7, with 10 bases identical to TRBD1. Trimming took 2 bases from V and 6 from J; bases not matched to a gene: 10. This CDR3 has 16 residues. The germline V gene has CDR1 LGHDT and CDR2 YNNKEL (reference sequence). The CDR3 DNA is TGTGCCAGCAGCCAAAGAGACAGGGGGCGTGATTCCGAGCAGTACTTC. This translates into CASSQRDRGRDSEQYF.

V usage is TRBV4-2 and J usage is TRBJ1-3; no clear D. V was clipped by 0 bases and J by 0 bases, with 6 bases between them. The CDR3 length is 15 residues. Per germline, CDR1 LGHNA and CDR2 YNFKEQ. This CDR3 reads CASSQDGNSGNTIYF. Here the CDR3 DNA reads TGTGCCAGCAGCCAAGATGGAAACTCTGGAAACACCATATATTTT.

V is TRBV28 and J is TRBJ2-4; no firm D call. CDR3 size: 14 residues. Germline V gene sequence: CDR1 MDHEN, CDR2 SYDVKM. V was shortened by 8 bases and J by 0 bases, with 11 bases between the two germline ends. The CDR3 here is CASHGLLAKNIQYF. The CDR3 DNA sequence: TGTGCCAGCCATGGCCTTTTAGCCAAAAACATTCAGTACTTC.

The chain is built from TRBV18 and TRBJ2-3, with 12 bases lining up with TRBD1. The junction had 3 bases not matched to a gene; V was cut back by 3 bases and J by 5 bases. The germline V gene has CDR1 KGHSH and CDR2 LQKENI. The CDR3 is 15 residues long. The CDR3 DNA follows: TGTGCCAGCTCACCTGGGACAGGGGGCGTAGATACGCAGTATTTT. This encodes CASSPGTGGVDTQYF. The full variable domain, completed using reference TRBV18 and TRBJ2-3, is NAGVMQNPRHLVRRRGQEARLRCSPMKGHSHVYWYRQLPEEGLKFMVYLQKENIIDESGMPKERFSAEFPKEGPSILRIQQVVRGDSAAYFCASSPGTGGVDTQYFGPGTRLTVL.

The gene calls are TRBV5-6 and TRBJ1-2; 9 nucleotides line up with TRBD1. Germline V gene sequence: CDR1 SGHDT, CDR2 YYEEEE. After removal of 0 bases from V and 1 base from J, the junction contained 1 base not matched to a gene. The CDR3 runs to 15 residues. CDR3 loop: CASSLETGGNYGYTF. The CDR3, as DNA: TGTGCCAGCAGCTTGGAGACAGGGGGTAACTATGGCTACACCTTC.